This entry lists 27 T cell receptor beta chains sequenced from one sample in a study of blood T cell repertoires in COVID-19. TCRdb's copy holds only in-frame clones and misses some; the assay was immunoSEQ multiplex PCR. The sample gives some 200,000 clones, approximately 87% of which show up once; around 1% is in the top ten. Sample: peripheral blood. The receptor source for this set is a woman between 18 and 29 years old who had recovered from COVID-19.

The chain is built from TRBV19 and TRBJ2-7, with 8 bases matching TRBD1. Germline V gene data show CDR1 as LNHDA and CDR2 as SQIVND (reference sequence). With V trimmed by 5 bases and J by 1 base, 4 bases remained unmatched. This CDR3 is 14 amino acids long. The CDR3 region is CASSDRGTSYEQYF. Written as DNA, the CDR3 is TGTGCCAGTAGTGACAGGGGCACTTCCTACGAGCAGTACTTC.

The J gene is TRBJ2-5, the V gene TRBV7-3; TRBD2 aligns across 10 bases. CDR1 is SGHTA and CDR2 is FQGTGA in the germline V gene. The CDR3 loop spans 14 amino acids. The CDR3 protein is CAVGSGRREETQYF. In nucleotides, the CDR3 is TGTGCGGTCGGTAGCGGGAGGCGGGAAGAGACCCAGTACTTC.

The V gene is TRBV7-8, the J gene TRBJ2-3, with a weak D call TRBD2 (7 bases). Germline CDR1 SGHVS, CDR2 FQNEAQ. The CDR3 is 16 residues long. V lost 2 bases to trimming and J lost 2 bases, with 14 bases between them. The CDR3 region is CASSLLRGGLTDTQYF. The CDR3 DNA reads as TGTGCCAGCAGCTTACTCCGCGGGGGCCTCACAGATACGCAGTATTTT.

The CDR3 region has the DNA TGTGCCAGCAGTTACCCTCTAGCGGGGGGGATAGAAGAGCAGTACTTC. This translates into CASSYPLAGGIEEQYF. The chain recombines TRBV6-2 or TRBV6-3 with TRBJ2-7; 12 nucleotides match TRBD2. In germline, CDR1 is MNHEY, CDR2 SVGEGT. Trimming took 2 bases from V and 7 from J; bases not matched to a gene: 9. The CDR3 covers 16 residues.

This chain joins TRBV27 and TRBJ2-7; 8 positions agree with TRBD1. This CDR3 spans 16 amino acids. With V trimmed by 6 bases and J by 0 bases, 10 bases remained unmatched. Germline V CDR1 and CDR2: MNHEY, SMNVEV (reference sequence). This chain's CDR3 is CASSPSGTGSSYEQYF. The CDR3 DNA sequence: TGTGCCAGCAGCCCATCCGGGACAGGTAGCTCCTACGAGCAGTACTTC.

The chain has TRBV7-2 and TRBJ2-7; TRBD1 matches 11 bases. The V and J ends lost 5 bases and 0 bases, in that order; junction bases with no gene match: 3. This CDR3 comprises 15 residues. Germline lookup yields CDR1 SGHTA and CDR2 FQGNSA. CDR3 bases: TGTGCCAGCAGCCCTGGGACAGGGGGCTCCTACGAGCAGTACTTC. Its protein is CASSPGTGGSYEQYF.

The gene calls are TRBV6-6 and TRBJ1-6; 7 positions match TRBD1. V lost 6 bases, J lost 10 bases, and 12 bases stayed unmatched. Germline CDR1 reads MNHNY; CDR2 reads SVGAGI (reference sequence). CDR3 size: 15 residues. Here the CDR3 reads CASRSTGDRGSPLHF. The CDR3 region has the DNA TGTGCCAGCAGGTCTACAGGGGACCGAGGGTCACCCCTCCACTTT.

The CDR3 protein is CASSLGQGALLGVGYTF. DNA for the CDR3: TGTGCCAGCAGTCTCGGACAGGGGGCTCTTCTCGGGGTCGGCTACACCTTC. The chain has TRBV2 and TRBJ1-2, with 11 positions matching TRBD1. The CDR3 consists of 17 residues. Germline CDR1 and CDR2: SNHLY and FYNNEI. V lost 5 bases, J lost 8 bases, and 16 bases stayed unmatched.

This sequence joins TRBV7-7 and TRBJ2-6; TRBD2 matches 8 bases. CDR3 length: 20 residues. Germline CDR1 is SSHAT and CDR2 is FNYEAQ (reference sequence). V shed 5 bases and J 1 base; nucleotides not matched to a gene: 16. The CDR3 region is CASSLFGRVVRGSGANVLTF. The CDR3 bases are TGTGCCAGCAGCCTCTTCGGGAGGGTTGTTCGGGGTTCTGGGGCCAACGTCCTGACTTTC.

Only one count was recorded for this clone. The V gene is TRBV4-3, the J gene TRBJ1-2; no reliable D call. Germline lookup yields CDR1 LGHNA and CDR2 YSLEER. The CDR3 covers 18 residues. V was pared by 9 bases and J by 2 bases, with 28 bases between. Here the CDR3 DNA reads TGCGCCAGTTGTCCCTCGGATGAGAGGGCGTTAACGAACTATGGCTACACCTTC. It is translated as CASCPSDERALTNYGYTF.

The CDR3 reads CASRRTSLHEQFF. CDR3 sequence (DNA): TGTGCCAGCAGACGGACTAGCCTCCATGAGCAGTTCTTC. V and J are TRBV25-1 and TRBJ2-1; the match to TRBD2 covers 8 bases. Germline-derived CDR1 and CDR2 are MGHDK and SYGVNS. V gave up 6 bases and J gave up 8 bases; unmatched junction bases: 6. This CDR3 spans 13 amino acids. The full variable domain, with the rest looked up from reference TRBV25-1 and TRBJ2-1, is EADIYQTPRYLVIGTGKKITLECSQTMGHDKMYWYQQDPGMELHLIHYSYGVNSTEKGDLSSESTVSRIRTEHFPLTLESARPSHTSQYLCASRRTSLHEQFFGPGTRLTVL.

V is TRBV5-1 and J is TRBJ1-1, with D possibly matching TRBD1 (5 bases). The germline V and J ends were trimmed by 0 bases and 4 bases, with 7 bases remaining between them. CDR1 SGHRS and CDR2 YFSETQ come from the germline V gene. The CDR3 loop spans 13 amino acids. CDR3 amino acids: CASSLGRGTEAFF. Written as DNA, the CDR3 is TGCGCCAGCAGCTTGGGGAGGGGCACTGAAGCTTTCTTT.

The gene calls are TRBV7-2 and TRBJ2-1, with D possibly TRBD2 on 5 matching bases. The ends were cut back, 5 bases at V and 10 bases at J, with 9 bases in the middle. From germline, CDR1 is SGHTA and CDR2 FQGNSA. The CDR3 is made up of 11 amino acids. CDR3 sequence (DNA): TGTGCCAGCAGCACTAGGGAGGAGCAGTTCTTC. This sequence encodes CASSTREEQFF. The variable domain in full, completed from reference TRBV7-2 and TRBJ2-1, reads GAGVSQSPSNKVTEKGKDVELRCDPISGHTALYWYRQSLGQGLEFLIYFQGNSAPDKSGLPSDRFSAERTGGSVSTLTIQRTQQEDSAVYLCASSTREEQFFGPGTRLTVL.

The CDR3 DNA reads TGCGCCAGCAGCCAAGATTTTGGAGCAACTAATGAAAAACTGTTTTTT. This codes for CASSQDFGATNEKLFF. V usage is TRBV4-3 and J usage is TRBJ1-4, with D unclear. This CDR3 is built from 16 residues. CDR1 and CDR2 from the germline V gene are LGHNA and YSLEER. Trimming cost V 0 bases and J 0 bases, with 8 bases left between them.

V usage is TRBV7-2 and J usage is TRBJ2-1; 8 bases are a match to TRBD2. This CDR3 is built from 16 residues. The germline V gene encodes CDR1 SGHTA and CDR2 FQGNSA. V shed 1 base and J 5 bases; nucleotides not matched to a gene: 7. The CDR3 DNA is TGTGCCAGCAGCTTAGTGGGGACTAGGGGTAACAATGAGCAGTTCTTC. Translation: CASSLVGTRGNNEQFF.

The chain employs TRBV7-2 and TRBJ2-1; 7 positions agree with TRBD2. After removal of 4 bases from V and 5 bases from J, the junction contained 5 bases not matched to a gene. This CDR3 region has 14 residues. Per the germline V gene, CDR1 is SGHTA and CDR2 is FQGNSA. This CDR3 reads CASSSAGTNNEQFF. The CDR3 DNA reads TGTGCCAGCAGCTCAGCCGGGACTAACAATGAGCAGTTCTTC.

The chain has TRBV12-3 or TRBV12-4 and TRBJ1-2; D is ambiguous. The V gene lost 3 bases and the J gene lost 4 bases, with 3 bases spanning the gap. The CDR3 is made up of 11 amino acids. The CDR3 here is CASSFGYGYTF. The CDR3 coding sequence is TGTGCCAGCAGTTTCGGCTATGGCTACACCTTC.

The chain has TRBV2 and TRBJ1-1; tentatively, D is TRBD1 (5 bases). The CDR3 has 14 residues. Trimming took off 6 bases at V and 1 base at J, with 12 bases between the two ends. CDR1 is SNHLY and CDR2 is FYNNEI in the germline V gene. The CDR3 DNA follows: TGTGCCAGCAGCGGGCAGGGATGGAACACTGAAGCTTTCTTT. Translation gives CASSGQGWNTEAFF.

This clone appeared a few times. The chain recombines TRBV5-4 with TRBJ2-7; D perhaps matches TRBD1 (6 bases). V was cut by 4 bases and J by 3 bases, with 11 bases left in between. The CDR3 loop spans 13 amino acids. Germline CDR1 SGHNT, CDR2 YYREEE (reference sequence). The CDR3 region has the DNA TGTGCCAGCAGCGGTGGACAGAGCTACGAGCAGTACTTC. Encoded protein: CASSGGQSYEQYF. The complete variable domain, with remaining parts taken from reference TRBV5-4 and TRBJ2-7, reads ETGVTQSPTHLIKTRGQQVTLRCSSQSGHNTVSWYQQALGQGPQFIFQYYREEENGRGNFPPRFSGLQFPNYSSELNVNALELDDSALYLCASSGGQSYEQYFGPGTRLTVT.

The chain recombines TRBV9 with TRBJ2-7; TRBD1 aligns across 7 bases. V was clipped by 0 bases and J by 0 bases; unmatched bases: 0. This CDR3 comprises 14 residues. Germline-derived CDR1 and CDR2 are SGDLS and YYNGEE. CDR3 DNA: TGTGCCAGCAGCGTAGGGGACAGCTCCTACGAGCAGTACTTC. This codes for CASSVGDSSYEQYF.

The chain combines TRBV2 with TRBJ1-3; 11 bases match TRBD1. CDR1 SNHLY and CDR2 FYNNEI come from the germline V gene. V lost 7 bases and J lost 4; bases outside the gene matches: 9. This CDR3 comprises 16 residues. CDR3 nucleotide sequence: TGTGCCAGCATGAGGGGGACAGGGGGTCGCGGAAACACCATATATTTT. Residues: CASMRGTGGRGNTIYF. Based on the CDR3 plus reference TRBV2 and TRBJ1-3, the full variable domain is EPEVTQTPSHQVTQMGQEVILRCVPISNHLYFYWYRQILGQKVEFLVSFYNNEISEKSEIFDDQFSVERPDGSNFTLKIRSTKLEDSAMYFCASMRGTGGRGNTIYFGEGSWLTVV.

The genes are TRBV27 and TRBJ1-1, with D hard to call. This CDR3 is 14 amino acids long. Trimming took off 5 bases at V and 0 bases at J, with 10 bases between the two ends. Germline V lookup: CDR1 MNHEY, CDR2 SMNVEV (reference sequence). The CDR3 DNA is TGTGCCAGCAGTCTGAGGCCAGTGAACACTGAAGCTTTCTTT. Protein product: CASSLRPVNTEAFF.

With respect to this clone: At one end the junction does not follow the germline gene, possibly because of a read error. The gene calls are TRBV3-1 (or the pseudogene TRBV3-2) and TRBJ1-2; 8 bases align to TRBD1. The CDR3 is made up of 12 amino acids. Per the germline V gene, CDR1 is LGHDT and CDR2 is YNNKEL (reference sequence). The CDR3 sequence is CASSQDPDRGLF. For the CDR3, the DNA is TGTGCCAGCAGCCAAGACCCTGACAGGGGCCTCTTC.

The rearrangement joins TRBV19 to TRBJ2-7; TRBD2 might be the D (6 bases). V lost 5 bases and J 3 bases, leaving 11 bases between the germline ends. CDR1 and CDR2 (germline): LNHDA, SQIVND (reference sequence). The CDR3 extends over 13 amino acids. The CDR3 DNA reads as TGTGCCAGTAGTGCCGGGACTCTCTACGAGCAGTACTTC. Amino acids: CASSAGTLYEQYF.

V and J are TRBV2 and TRBJ1-2, with 11 bases lining up with TRBD1. Trimming removed 7 bases from V and 4 bases from J; junction bases left unmatched: 8. The CDR3 is made up of 15 amino acids. Germline loops: CDR1 SNHLY, CDR2 FYNNEI. CDR3 loop: CASTSDRGPSYGYTF. The CDR3 nucleotides read TGTGCCAGCACTTCGGACAGGGGGCCGAGCTATGGCTACACCTTC.

The chain joins TRBV28 to TRBJ1-2; 7 nucleotides align to TRBD1. This CDR3 has 11 residues. Germline CDR1 reads MDHEN; CDR2 reads SYDVKM. The V segment lost 8 bases and the J segment 7 bases; nucleotides outside the gene matches: 4. The CDR3 bases are TGTGCCAGCGAGGGGGCGGGTGGCTACACCTTC. Residues: CASEGAGGYTF.

The chain is built from TRBV5-6 and TRBJ2-1; weak D call: TRBD2 (6 bases). Between the trimmed V and J ends, which lost 0 bases and 10 bases, there was a span of 14 bases. From germline, CDR1 is SGHDT and CDR2 YYEEEE. The CDR3 covers 14 residues. The CDR3 loop is CASSLVGSVGEQFF. CDR3 DNA sequence: TGTGCCAGCAGCTTGGTCGGGAGTGTTGGGGAGCAGTTCTTC.